The source of this T cell receptor (beta chain) is a study of early T cells in non-severe SARS-CoV-2 infection. The CDR3 contains 12 residues. Trimming stripped 0 bases from V and 9 bases from J, with 6 bases between. In TCRdb, the 5' RACE reads were re-called with MiXCR into one record per CDR3 protein. The sample records more than 80,000 distinct CDR3 sequences, roughly 13% being singletons. This clonotype was counted at least ten times. The sequence derives from an adult who was a healthcare worker with PCR-confirmed SARS-CoV-2 infection or an uninfected control (not recorded which). Material: whole blood. V gene TRBV12-3 or TRBV12-4 combines with J gene TRBJ1-5, with no clear D. CDR3 residues: CASSLAVVPQHF. CDR3 DNA: TGTGCCAGCAGTTTAGCCGTAGTGCCCCAGCATTTT.